This is a list of T cell receptor beta chains from one sample in a study of PD-L1 blockade in urothelial cancer. The assay was immunoSEQ multiplex PCR, and TCRdb's table has in-frame clones only and misses some. The sample holds fewer than 90,000 clones, roughly 90% seen once. Here the sequenced sample was PBMCs, taken around atezolizumab (anti-PD-L1) treatment. The receptors here all came from a woman aged 80 or older with urothelial cancer. CDR3s include the opening cysteine and the closing phenylalanine or tryptophan. D genes are given only for firm matches. Rows give clone size only sometimes, using once, few, many, or a class for an expanded clone.

d_call j_call v_call clone_size cdr3_nt cdr3_aa
TRBD2 TRBJ2-2 TRBV7-8 NA TGTGCCAGCAGCTTATACCCAACGGGAGGGAACACCGGGGAGCTGTTTTTT CASSLYPTGGNTGELFF
NA TRBJ1-1 TRBV10-1 NA TGCGCCAGCACCCGCGGCCGCAACACTGAAGCTTTCTTT CASTRGRNTEAFF
TRBD2 TRBJ2-7 TRBV9 NA TGTGCCAGCAGCGCTGGGGGGGGAACCTACGAGCAGTACTTC CASSAGGGTYEQYF
NA TRBJ1-3 TRBV30 once TGTGCCTGGACGCGGGACTCTGGAAACACCATATATTTT CAWTRDSGNTIYF
TRBD2 TRBJ2-7 TRBV28 NA TGTGCCAGCAGTTCTTTAGCGGGACGGAATCCTTACGAGCAGTACTTC CASSSLAGRNPYEQYF
TRBD2 TRBJ2-1 TRBV9 NA TGTGCCAGCAGCGTACCGGGACTAGCGGCTCATGAGCAGTTCTTC CASSVPGLAAHEQFF
NA TRBJ1-4 TRBV10-3 NA TGTGCCATCAGTGGGCTCCAGGATGAAAAACTGTTTTTT CAISGLQDEKLFF
TRBD1 TRBJ1-5 TRBV5-1 NA TGCGCCAGCAGCTTGGGACAGGGATCCTATCAGCCCCAGCATTTT CASSLGQGSYQPQHF
TRBD1 TRBJ2-6 TRBV9 NA TGTGCCAGCAGCGTAGGGACAGGGACTGGGGCCAACGTCCTGACTTTC CASSVGTGTGANVLTF
TRBD2 TRBJ2-2 TRBV27 NA TGTGCCAGCACCGGACTAGCGGAGAACACCGGGGAGCTGTTTTTT CASTGLAENTGELFF
NA TRBJ2-3 TRBV10-1 NA TGCGCCAGCAGTGAGCTACCGACAGATACGCAGTATTTT CASSELPTDTQYF
NA TRBJ2-2 TRBV27 NA TGTGCCAGCAGTTTTACGGCGAACACCGGGGAGCTGTTTTTT CASSFTANTGELFF
NA TRBJ1-1 TRBV6-1 NA TGTGCCAGCGGCAGGGTGGGGTTGAACACTGAAGCTTTCTTT CASGRVGLNTEAFF
NA TRBJ2-7 TRBV5-4 NA TGTGCCAGCACCCCAGGGGGGAGTCCCTCCTACGAGCAGTACTTC CASTPGGSPSYEQYF
TRBD2 TRBJ2-7 TRBV5-6 NA TGTGCCAGCAGCTTGGCGGCGGGAGGGCCTCGATACGAGCAGTACTTC CASSLAAGGPRYEQYF
TRBD1 TRBJ1-2 TRBV5-1 NA TGCGCCAGCAGCTTGCAGGCAGGGGGCGTCTATGGCTACACCTTC CASSLQAGGVYGYTF
TRBD1 TRBJ1-5 TRBV19 NA TGTGCCAGTAGTCTAGGGACAGGGGTTAGGTCGCCCCAGCATTTT CASSLGTGVRSPQHF
TRBD1 TRBJ1-5 TRBV7-9 NA TGTGCCAGCAGCTCGGACAGGGGTAATCAGCCCCAGCATTTT CASSSDRGNQPQHF
NA TRBJ2-3 TRBV10-3 NA TGTGCCATCAGTGAGTCAGTGGGAGTGGCAGATACGCAGTATTTT CAISESVGVADTQYF
NA TRBJ1-5 TRBV2 NA TGTGCCAGCAGTGGGACTGTGGATAGCAATCAGCCCCAGCATTTT CASSGTVDSNQPQHF
NA TRBJ2-1 TRBV11-2 NA TGTGCCAGCACCCCTGAGGTAGCGGCCTACAATGAGCAGTTCTTC CASTPEVAAYNEQFF
NA TRBJ2-4 TRBV5-1 NA TGCGCCAGCAGCCTTTCGACTGTAGCCAAAAACATTCAGTACTTC CASSLSTVAKNIQYF
TRBD2 TRBJ2-1 TRBV9 NA TGTGCCAGCAGCGTAGCGGGAGGGCCGCACAATGAGCAGTTCTTC CASSVAGGPHNEQFF
TRBD1 TRBJ2-6 TRBV5-1 NA TGCGCCAGCAGCACTACGTGGGACAGGGGGCGATCTGGGGCCAACGTCCTGACTTTC CASSTTWDRGRSGANVLTF
NA TRBJ1-2 TRBV2 NA TGTGCCAGCAGTGAGGGGGGGTCCCGAGGGGGCTATGGCTACACCTTC CASSEGGSRGGYGYTF
TRBD1 TRBJ1-4 TRBV25-1 NA TGTGCCAGCAGTGAGTCAGGGGGGCCCATAAATGAAAAACTGTTTTTT CASSESGGPINEKLFF
NA TRBJ2-1 TRBV5-1 NA TGCGCCAGCAGCTTGGTTTCCTGGGCTAGCAGGAGAAGCTCCTACAATGAGCAGTTCTTC CASSLVSWASRRSSYNEQFF
TRBD1 TRBJ2-2 TRBV19 once TGTGCCAGTGCGCCCCGGCAGGGGGATCCCTTGCGCACCGGGGAGCTGTTTTTT CASAPRQGDPLRTGELFF
NA TRBJ2-7 TRBV4-2 NA TGTGCCAGCAGCCAAGATCCCATTGGCCCACTAATTTACGAGCAGTACTTC CASSQDPIGPLIYEQYF
TRBD1 TRBJ2-2 TRBV2 NA TGTGCCAGCAGTGTTGCAGGGGGTTACACCGGGGAGCTGTTTTTT CASSVAGGYTGELFF
TRBD2 TRBJ2-1 TRBV6-1 once TGTGCCAGCGTAAGATCTAGCGGGAGTTTGGATGAGCAGTTCTTC CASVRSSGSLDEQFF
NA TRBJ1-3 TRBV6-1 NA TGTGCCAGCAGTGACCGCACCATATATTTT CASSDRTIYF
TRBD1 TRBJ1-1 TRBV18 NA TGTGCCAGCTCACCGTTACCGGGACAGGGGGCGAACACTGAAGCTTTCTTT CASSPLPGQGANTEAFF
TRBD2 TRBJ2-7 TRBV7-7 NA TGTGCCAGCAGCCAAGGACTAGCGGGAGTAGACGAGCAGTACTTC CASSQGLAGVDEQYF
TRBD1 TRBJ2-2 TRBV5-1 NA TGCGCCAGCAGCGAGGGGACAGGGGGCAACACCGGGGAGCTGTTTTTT CASSEGTGGNTGELFF
NA TRBJ2-2 TRBV7-9 NA TGTGCCAGCATTTCGGTGAACACCGGGGAGCTGTTTTTT CASISVNTGELFF
NA TRBJ2-3 TRBV2 NA TGTGCCAGTACTAGGGACTTACTTATCACAGATACGCAGTATTTT CASTRDLLITDTQYF
TRBD1 TRBJ2-7 TRBV5-1 NA TGCGCCAGCAGCTTGGCCGGGACAGGGTCTCTGTCGGAGCAGTACTTC CASSLAGTGSLSEQYF
NA TRBJ1-2 TRBV6-5 NA TGTGCCAGCAGGGGGCAGAGCACCTATGGCTACACCTTC CASRGQSTYGYTF
TRBD1 TRBJ2-5 TRBV29-1 NA TGCAGCGTTGGGGCCGGGACAGGGCCGTACCAAGAGACCCAGTACTTC CSVGAGTGPYQETQYF
NA TRBJ2-2 TRBV5-5 few TGTGCCAGCAGCTTGGATCCGGGTATCACCGGGGAGCTGTTTTTT CASSLDPGITGELFF
NA TRBJ1-1 TRBV7-3 NA TGTGCCAGCAGCTTAATAAGGGCAGTGGGGGGGACTGAAGCTTTCTTT CASSLIRAVGGTEAFF
TRBD1 TRBJ2-7 TRBV9 NA TGTGCCAGCAGCCCCCGACAGGGATCCCCCTACGAGCAGTACTTC CASSPRQGSPYEQYF
TRBD1 TRBJ1-1 TRBV11-2 NA TGTGCCAGCAGCGAACAGGGGTTGAACACTGAAGCTTTCTTT CASSEQGLNTEAFF
NA TRBJ1-2 TRBV28 NA TGTGCCACCAGACAGTCCTATGGCTACACCTTC CATRQSYGYTF
TRBD2 TRBJ2-5 TRBV5-1 NA TGCGCCAGCAGCTTGGCCCTACTAGCGGGAGATGAGACCCAGTACTTC CASSLALLAGDETQYF
NA TRBJ2-7 TRBV7-9 NA TGTGCCAGCAGCCCGTCCTCCTACGAGCAGTACTTC CASSPSSYEQYF
NA TRBJ1-3 TRBV18 NA TGTGCCAGCTCACCAGTTCCGCCAGGGGCTGGAAACACCATATATTTT CASSPVPPGAGNTIYF
NA TRBJ1-2 TRBV10-3 NA TGTGCCATCAGTGAGCAGGGATATGGCTACACCTTC CAISEQGYGYTF
TRBD2 TRBJ2-1 TRBV27 NA TGTGCCAGTGGTTCGGCGGGAGGTTACAATGAGCAGTTCTTC CASGSAGGYNEQFF
NA TRBJ1-1 TRBV21-1 NA TGTGCCAGCAGCAACTTCAGTCCTTTAGAGGCTGAAGCTTTCTTT CASSNFSPLEAEAFF
TRBD1 TRBJ1-1 TRBV10-3 NA TGTGCCATCAGCCGGGACAGTGAAGCTTTCTTT CAISRDSEAFF
TRBD1 TRBJ1-5 TRBV7-9 NA TGTGCCAGCAGCTTAGGACAGGGAACCCATCAGCCCCAGCATTTT CASSLGQGTHQPQHF